This entry describes one T cell receptor beta chain. The data are from a study of T cells in Graves' hyperthyroidism and ophthalmopathy. Per the germline V gene, CDR1 is SGDLS and CDR2 is YYNGEE. The ends lost 5 bases at V and 7 bases at J; junction bases unmatched: 6. CDR3 length equals 13 residues. Amplification of TCR beta CDR3 regions used RNA as the template. HTBI primers were used for first-round RT-PCR of the TCR CDR3. Each CDR3 protein is one row after TCRdb ran MiXCR on the multiplex PCR reads. The repertoire holds tens of thousands of distinct CDR3 sequences, with approximately 50% as singletons.

Material: blood. The clonotype comes from a woman aged 55-70 years with Graves' ophthalmopathy. The rearrangement uses TRBV9 and TRBJ2-1; the match to TRBD1 covers 7 bases. The CDR3 region is CASSGDSANEQFF. CDR3 nucleotides: TGTGCCAGCAGTGGGGACAGCGCAAATGAGCAGTTCTTC.